This T cell receptor beta chain was sequenced in a study of regulatory T cells in long-lasting Graves disease. Study-level findings and limits: Persistent-disease Graves' patients showed less TCR diversity than new cases.

Library construction for TCR beta used iRepertoire HTBI primers and Arm-PCR of CDR3 regions. Each CDR3 protein gets one entry after TCRdb re-called the multiplex PCR reads with MiXCR. The sample yields hundreds of thousands of distinct CDR3 sequences, about 16% seen once. Noted time point: newly diagnosed GD, antithyroid drugs for less than 3 months. Construction of the TCR library relied on RNA isolated from PBMCs. Nine milliliters of peripheral blood were taken and placed in EDTA tubes. V lost 3 bases to trimming and J lost 5 bases, with 5 bases between them. Germline CDR1 is MNHEY and CDR2 is SMNVEV (reference sequence). This CDR3 region has 12 residues. This clonotype came up many times. The antigen remains undetermined. These data are also associated with another study on T cells in Graves' hyperthyroidism and ophthalmopathy. As that study records: No ophthalmopathy progression within 18 months constituted stable Graves' hyperthyroidism. Primed by the HTBI set, a first-round RT-PCR was run on the TCR CDR3.

This specimen consisted of peripheral blood mononuclear cells (PBMCs), obtained at new diagnosis, from a patient treated with antithyroid drugs. The TCR originated in a woman aged 25 to 45 with Graves disease. The chain employs TRBV27 and TRBJ2-1, with D unresolved. Written as DNA, the CDR3 is TGTGCCAGCAGTTTCAGACACAATGAGCAGTTCTTC. Translation gives CASSFRHNEQFF.